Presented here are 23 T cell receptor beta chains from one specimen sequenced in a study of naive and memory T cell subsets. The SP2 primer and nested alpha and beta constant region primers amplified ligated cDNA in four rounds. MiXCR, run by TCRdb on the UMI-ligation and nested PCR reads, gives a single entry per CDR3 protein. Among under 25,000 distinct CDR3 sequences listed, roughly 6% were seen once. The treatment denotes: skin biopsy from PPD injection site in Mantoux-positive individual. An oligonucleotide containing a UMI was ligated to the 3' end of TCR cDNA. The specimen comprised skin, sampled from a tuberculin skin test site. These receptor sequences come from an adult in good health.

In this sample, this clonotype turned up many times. The CDR3 loop is CASSLGRGGYEQYF. The CDR3 nucleotides read TGTGCCAGCAGTTTGGGCAGGGGGGGATACGAGCAGTACTTC. The chain couples TRBV27 to TRBJ2-7; D might be TRBD1 or TRBD2, each matching 7 bases. The germline V gene has CDR1 MNHEY and CDR2 SMNVEV (reference sequence). V lost 3 bases, J lost 4 bases, and 13 bases lay in between. This CDR3 region has 14 residues.

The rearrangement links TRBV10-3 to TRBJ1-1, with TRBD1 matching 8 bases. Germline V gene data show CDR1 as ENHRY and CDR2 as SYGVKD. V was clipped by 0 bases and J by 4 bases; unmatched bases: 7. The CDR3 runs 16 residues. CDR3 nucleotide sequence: TGTGCCATCAGTGAGTCGGCATTGGGACAGGCCACTGAAGCTTTCTTT. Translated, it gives CAISESALGQATEAFF.

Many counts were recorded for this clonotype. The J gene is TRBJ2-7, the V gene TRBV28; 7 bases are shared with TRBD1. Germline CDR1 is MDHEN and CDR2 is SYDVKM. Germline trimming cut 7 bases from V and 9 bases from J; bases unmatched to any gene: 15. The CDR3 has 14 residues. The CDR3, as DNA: TGTGCCAGCACATCCCCCGGACAGGTCCAGGGGCAGTACTTC. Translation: CASTSPGQVQGQYF.

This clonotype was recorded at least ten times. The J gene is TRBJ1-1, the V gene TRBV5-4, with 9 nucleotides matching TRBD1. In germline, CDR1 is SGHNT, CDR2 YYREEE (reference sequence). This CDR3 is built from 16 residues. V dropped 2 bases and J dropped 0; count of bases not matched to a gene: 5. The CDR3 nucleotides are TGTGCCAGCAGCTTTGCGGGACAGGGCATGAACACTGAAGCTTTCTTT. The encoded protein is CASSFAGQGMNTEAFF.

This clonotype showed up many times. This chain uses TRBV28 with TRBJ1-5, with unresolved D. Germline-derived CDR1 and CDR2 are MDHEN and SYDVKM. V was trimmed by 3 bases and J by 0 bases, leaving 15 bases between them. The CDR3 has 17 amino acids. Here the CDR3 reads CASSLLQGSLSNQPQHF. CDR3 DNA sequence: TGTGCCAGCAGTTTGCTGCAAGGATCCCTTAGCAATCAGCCCCAGCATTTT.

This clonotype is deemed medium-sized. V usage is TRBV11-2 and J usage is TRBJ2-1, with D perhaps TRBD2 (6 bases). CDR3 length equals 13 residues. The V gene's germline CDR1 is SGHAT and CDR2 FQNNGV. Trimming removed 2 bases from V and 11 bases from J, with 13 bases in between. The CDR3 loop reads CASSLFPGRKQFF. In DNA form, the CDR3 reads TGTGCCAGCAGCTTATTCCCGGGGAGGAAGCAGTTCTTC.

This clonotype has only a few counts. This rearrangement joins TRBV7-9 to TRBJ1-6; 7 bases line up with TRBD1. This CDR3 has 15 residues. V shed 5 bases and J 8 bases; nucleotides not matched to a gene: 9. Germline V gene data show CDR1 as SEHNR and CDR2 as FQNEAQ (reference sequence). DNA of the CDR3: TGTGCCAGCAGCCAGGGGCGACAGGGACATTCACCCCTCCACTTT. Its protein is CASSQGRQGHSPLHF.

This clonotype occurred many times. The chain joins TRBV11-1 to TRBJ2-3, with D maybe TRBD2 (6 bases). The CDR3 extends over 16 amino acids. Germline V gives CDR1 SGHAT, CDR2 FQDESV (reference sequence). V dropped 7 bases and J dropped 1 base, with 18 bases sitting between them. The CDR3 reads CASTTLQGGRTDTQYF. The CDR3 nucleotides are TGTGCCAGCACGACACTGCAGGGAGGCCGCACAGATACGCAGTATTTT.

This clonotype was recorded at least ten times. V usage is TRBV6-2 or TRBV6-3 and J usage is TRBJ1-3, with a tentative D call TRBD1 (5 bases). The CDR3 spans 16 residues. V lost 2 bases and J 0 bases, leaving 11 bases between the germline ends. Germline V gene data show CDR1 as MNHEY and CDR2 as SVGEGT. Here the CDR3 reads CASSYRDSRSGNTIYF. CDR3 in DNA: TGTGCCAGCAGTTACCGGGACTCCCGCTCTGGAAACACCATATATTTT.

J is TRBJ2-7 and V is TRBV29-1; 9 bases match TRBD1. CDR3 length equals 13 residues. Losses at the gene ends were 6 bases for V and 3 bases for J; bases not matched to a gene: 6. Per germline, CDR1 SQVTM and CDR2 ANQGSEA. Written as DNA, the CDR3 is TGCAGCGTCACAGGGGGCGTGATCTACGAGCAGTACTTC. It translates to CSVTGGVIYEQYF.

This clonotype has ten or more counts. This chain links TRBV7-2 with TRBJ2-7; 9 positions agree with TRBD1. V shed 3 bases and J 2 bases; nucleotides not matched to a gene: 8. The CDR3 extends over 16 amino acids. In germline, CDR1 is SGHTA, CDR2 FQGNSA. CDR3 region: CASSFLAGTGTYEQYF. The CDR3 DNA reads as TGTGCCAGCAGCTTCTTGGCCGGGACAGGGACCTACGAGCAGTACTTC.

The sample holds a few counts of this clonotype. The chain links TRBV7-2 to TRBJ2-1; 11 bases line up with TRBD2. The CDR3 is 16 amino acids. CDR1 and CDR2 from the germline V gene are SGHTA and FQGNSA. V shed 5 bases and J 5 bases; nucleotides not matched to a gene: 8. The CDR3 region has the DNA TGTGCCAGCAGCACCCCCGGGACTAGCGGTCACAATGAGCAGTTCTTC. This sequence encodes CASSTPGTSGHNEQFF.

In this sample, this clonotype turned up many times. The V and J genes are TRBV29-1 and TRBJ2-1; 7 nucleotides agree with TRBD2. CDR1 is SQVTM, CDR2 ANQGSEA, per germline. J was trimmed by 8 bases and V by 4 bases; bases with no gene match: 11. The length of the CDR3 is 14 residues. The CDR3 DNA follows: TGCAGCGTTGTTCGAGCGGGATCGTTCGATGAGCAGTTCTTC. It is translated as CSVVRAGSFDEQFF.

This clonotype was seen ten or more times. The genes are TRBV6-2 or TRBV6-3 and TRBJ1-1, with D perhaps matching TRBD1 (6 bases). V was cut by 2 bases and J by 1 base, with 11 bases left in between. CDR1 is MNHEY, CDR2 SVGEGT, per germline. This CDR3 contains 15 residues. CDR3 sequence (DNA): TGTGCCAGCAGTTACGCCCACAGGGCGAACACTGAAGCTTTCTTT. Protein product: CASSYAHRANTEAFF.

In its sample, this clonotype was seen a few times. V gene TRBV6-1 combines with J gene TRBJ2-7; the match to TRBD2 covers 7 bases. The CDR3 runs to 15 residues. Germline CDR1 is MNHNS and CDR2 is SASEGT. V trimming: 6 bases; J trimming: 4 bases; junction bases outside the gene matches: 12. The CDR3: CASRERREGLYEQYF. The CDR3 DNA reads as TGTGCCAGCAGAGAAAGGAGGGAGGGCCTTTACGAGCAGTACTTC.

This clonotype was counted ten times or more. The CDR3 spells CAWRGSSYEQYF. As DNA, the CDR3 is TGTGCCTGGAGGGGAAGCTCCTACGAGCAGTACTTC. The gene calls are TRBV30 and TRBJ2-7, with D unresolved. Germline CDR1 is GTSNPN and CDR2 is SVGIG (reference sequence). This CDR3 contains 12 residues. Trimming took off 3 bases at V and 0 bases at J, with 6 bases between the two ends.

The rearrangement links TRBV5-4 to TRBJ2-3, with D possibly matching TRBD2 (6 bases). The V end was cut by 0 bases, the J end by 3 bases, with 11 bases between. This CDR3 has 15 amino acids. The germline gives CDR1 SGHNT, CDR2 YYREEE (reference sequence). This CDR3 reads CASSLGPLATDTQYF. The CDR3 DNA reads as TGTGCCAGCAGCTTGGGGCCCCTAGCGACAGATACGCAGTATTTT. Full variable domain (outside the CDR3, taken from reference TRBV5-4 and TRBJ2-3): ETGVTQSPTHLIKTRGQQVTLRCSSQSGHNTVSWYQQALGQGPQFIFQYYREEENGRGNFPPRFSGLQFPNYSSELNVNALELDDSALYLCASSLGPLATDTQYFGPGTRLTVL.

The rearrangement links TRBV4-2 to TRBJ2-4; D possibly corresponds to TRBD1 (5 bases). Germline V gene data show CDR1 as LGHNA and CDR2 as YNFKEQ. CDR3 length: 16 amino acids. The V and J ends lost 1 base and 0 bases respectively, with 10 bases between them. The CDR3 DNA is TGTGCCAGCAGCCAAGGACAGTACCTAGCCAAAAACATTCAGTACTTC. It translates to CASSQGQYLAKNIQYF.

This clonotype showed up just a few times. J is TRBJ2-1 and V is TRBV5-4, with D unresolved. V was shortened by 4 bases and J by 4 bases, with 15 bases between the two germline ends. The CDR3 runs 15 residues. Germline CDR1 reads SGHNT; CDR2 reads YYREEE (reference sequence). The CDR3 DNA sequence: TGTGCCAGCAGCCCTCCGAGGACCCCGTACAATGAGCAGTTCTTC. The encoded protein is CASSPPRTPYNEQFF.

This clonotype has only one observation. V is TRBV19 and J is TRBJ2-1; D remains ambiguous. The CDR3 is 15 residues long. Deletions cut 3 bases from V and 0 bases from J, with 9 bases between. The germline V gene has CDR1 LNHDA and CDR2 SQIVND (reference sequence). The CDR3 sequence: CASSIGLSSYNEQFF. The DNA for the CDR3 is TGTGCCAGTAGTATCGGCTTAAGCTCCTACAATGAGCAGTTCTTC.

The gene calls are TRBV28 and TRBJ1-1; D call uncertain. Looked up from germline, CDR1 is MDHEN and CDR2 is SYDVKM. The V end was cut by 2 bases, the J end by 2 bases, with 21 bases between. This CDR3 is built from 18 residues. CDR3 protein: CASSLLKDPSPFNTEAFF. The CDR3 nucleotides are TGTGCCAGCAGTTTACTTAAGGACCCAAGTCCCTTCAACACTGAAGCTTTCTTT.

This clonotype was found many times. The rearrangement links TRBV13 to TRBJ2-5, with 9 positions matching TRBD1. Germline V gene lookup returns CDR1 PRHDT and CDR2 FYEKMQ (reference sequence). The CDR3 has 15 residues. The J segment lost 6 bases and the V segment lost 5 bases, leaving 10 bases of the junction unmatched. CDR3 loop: CASSHRQGGYQTQYF. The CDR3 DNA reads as TGTGCCAGCAGCCACCGACAGGGGGGCTACCAGACCCAGTACTTC.

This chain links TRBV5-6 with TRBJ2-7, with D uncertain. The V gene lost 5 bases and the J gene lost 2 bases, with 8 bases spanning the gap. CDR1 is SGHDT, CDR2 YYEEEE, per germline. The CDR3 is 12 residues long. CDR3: CASSGPTYEQYF. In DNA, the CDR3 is TGTGCCAGCAGTGGACCGACCTACGAGCAGTACTTC.